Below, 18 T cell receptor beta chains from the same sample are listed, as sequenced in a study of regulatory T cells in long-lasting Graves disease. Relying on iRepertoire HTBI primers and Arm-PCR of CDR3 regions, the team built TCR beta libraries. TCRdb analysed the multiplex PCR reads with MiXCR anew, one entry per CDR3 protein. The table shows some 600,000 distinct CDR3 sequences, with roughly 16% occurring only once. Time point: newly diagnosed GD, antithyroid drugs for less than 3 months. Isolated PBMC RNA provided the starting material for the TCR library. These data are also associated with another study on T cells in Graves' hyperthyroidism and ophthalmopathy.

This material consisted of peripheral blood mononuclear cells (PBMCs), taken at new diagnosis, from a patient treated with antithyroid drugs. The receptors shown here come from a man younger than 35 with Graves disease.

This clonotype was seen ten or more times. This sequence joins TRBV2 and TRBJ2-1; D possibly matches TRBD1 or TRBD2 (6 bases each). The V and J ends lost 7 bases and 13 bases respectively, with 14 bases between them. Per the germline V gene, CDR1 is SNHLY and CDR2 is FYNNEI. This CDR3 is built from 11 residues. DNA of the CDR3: TGTGCCAGCACCCTAGGGGGGTTTCAGTTCTTC. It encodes CASTLGGFQFF.

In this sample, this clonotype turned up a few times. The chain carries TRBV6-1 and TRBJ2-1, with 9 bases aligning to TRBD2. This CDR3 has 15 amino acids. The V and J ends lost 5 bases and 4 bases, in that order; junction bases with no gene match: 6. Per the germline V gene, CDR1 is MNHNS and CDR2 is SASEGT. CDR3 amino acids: CASSPLLAGYNEQFF. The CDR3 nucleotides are TGTGCCAGCAGTCCCCTGCTAGCGGGGTACAATGAGCAGTTCTTC.

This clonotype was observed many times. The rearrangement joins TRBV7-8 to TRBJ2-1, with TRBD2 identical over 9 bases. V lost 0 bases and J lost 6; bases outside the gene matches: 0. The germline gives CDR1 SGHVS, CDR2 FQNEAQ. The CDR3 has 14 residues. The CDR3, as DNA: TGTGCCAGCAGCTTAGCGCGGGGGGGCAATGAGCAGTTCTTC. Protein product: CASSLARGGNEQFF.

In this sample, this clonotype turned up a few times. As DNA, the CDR3 is TGTGCCAGCAGCCAAAAGACGAACAGGCAGGGAAGCAATGAGCAGTTCTTC. The encoded protein is CASSQKTNRQGSNEQFF. The chain employs TRBV14 and TRBJ2-1; maybe TRBD1 (5 bases). The CDR3 has 17 amino acids. Trimming took 2 bases from V and 6 from J, leaving 20 bases between them. From germline, CDR1 is SGHDN and CDR2 FVKESK.

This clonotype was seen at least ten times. CDR3 bases: TGTGCCAGCAGCCATAGCGCCTTTTACGGACGGTCCTACGAGCAGTACTTC. Its protein product is CASSHSAFYGRSYEQYF. The chain has TRBV3-1 and TRBJ2-7; D is perhaps TRBD2 (5 bases). With 3 bases removed from V and 1 base from J, the gap between germline ends came to 19 bases. Germline values: CDR1 LGHDT, CDR2 YNNKEL (reference sequence). This CDR3 is 17 amino acids long.

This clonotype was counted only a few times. The CDR3 DNA follows: TGCAGCGTTGAACTGGACTTGGAGACCCAGTACTTC. It yields the protein CSVELDLETQYF. V usage is TRBV29-1 and J usage is TRBJ2-5, with D tentatively TRBD2 (5 bases). In germline, CDR1 is SQVTM, CDR2 ANQGSEA. The CDR3 covers 12 residues. Trimming removed 2 bases from V and 5 bases from J, with 9 bases in between.

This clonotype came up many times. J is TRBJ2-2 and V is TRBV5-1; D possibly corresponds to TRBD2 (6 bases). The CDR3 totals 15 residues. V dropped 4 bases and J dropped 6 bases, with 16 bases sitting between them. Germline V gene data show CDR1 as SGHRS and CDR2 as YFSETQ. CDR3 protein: CASSPGRESPGELFF. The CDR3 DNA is TGCGCCAGCAGCCCTGGACGGGAGAGCCCCGGGGAGCTGTTTTTT.

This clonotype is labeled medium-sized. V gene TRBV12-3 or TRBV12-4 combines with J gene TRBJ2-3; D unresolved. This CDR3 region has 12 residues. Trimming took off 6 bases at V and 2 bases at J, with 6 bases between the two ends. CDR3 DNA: TGTGCCAGCAGCCTACTCACAGATACGCAGTATTTT. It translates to CASSLLTDTQYF.

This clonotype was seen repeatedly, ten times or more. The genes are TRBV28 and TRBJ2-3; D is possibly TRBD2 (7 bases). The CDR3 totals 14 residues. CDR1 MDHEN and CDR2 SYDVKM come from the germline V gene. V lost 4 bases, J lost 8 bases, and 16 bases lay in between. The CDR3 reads CASSYGLGGATQYF. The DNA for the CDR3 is TGTGCCAGCAGTTACGGACTAGGGGGAGCTACGCAGTATTTT. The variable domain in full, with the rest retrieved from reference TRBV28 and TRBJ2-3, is DVKVTQSSRYLVKRTGEKVFLECVQDMDHENMFWYRQDPGLGLRLIYFSYDVKMKEKGDIPEGYSVSREKKERFSLILESASTNQTSMYLCASSYGLGGATQYFGPGTRLTVL.

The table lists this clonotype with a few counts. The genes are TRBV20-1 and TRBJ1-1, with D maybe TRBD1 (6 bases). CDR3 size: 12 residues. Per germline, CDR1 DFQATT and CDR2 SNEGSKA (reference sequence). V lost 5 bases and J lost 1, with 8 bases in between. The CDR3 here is CSAAQGNTEAFF. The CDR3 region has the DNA TGCAGTGCTGCACAGGGGAACACTGAAGCTTTCTTT.

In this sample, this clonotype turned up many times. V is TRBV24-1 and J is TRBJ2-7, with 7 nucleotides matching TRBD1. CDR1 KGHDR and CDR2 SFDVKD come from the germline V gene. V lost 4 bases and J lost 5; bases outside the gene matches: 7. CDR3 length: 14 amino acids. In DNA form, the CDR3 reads TGTGCCACCAGTGACCCGTCACAGGGGAACGAGCAGTACTTC. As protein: CATSDPSQGNEQYF.

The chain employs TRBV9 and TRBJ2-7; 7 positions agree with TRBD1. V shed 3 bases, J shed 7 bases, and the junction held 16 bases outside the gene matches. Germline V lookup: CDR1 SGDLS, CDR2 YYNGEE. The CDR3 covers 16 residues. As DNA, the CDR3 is TGTGCCAGCAGCGCAGACGGACAGGAGTTTAAGGAGGAGCAGTACTTC. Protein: CASSADGQEFKEEQYF.

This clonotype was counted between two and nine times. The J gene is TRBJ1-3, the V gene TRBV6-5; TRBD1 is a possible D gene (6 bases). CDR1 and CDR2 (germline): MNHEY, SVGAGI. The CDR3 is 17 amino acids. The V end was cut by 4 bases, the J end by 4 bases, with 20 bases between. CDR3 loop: CASSFTLQGAYGNTIYF. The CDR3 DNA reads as TGTGCCAGCAGTTTCACCTTACAGGGAGCCTACGGAAACACCATATATTTT.

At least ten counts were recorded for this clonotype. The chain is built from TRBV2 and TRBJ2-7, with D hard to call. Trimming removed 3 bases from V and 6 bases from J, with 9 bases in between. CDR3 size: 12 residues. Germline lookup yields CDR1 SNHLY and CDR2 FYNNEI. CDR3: CASSDLSVEQYF. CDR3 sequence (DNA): TGTGCCAGCAGTGATTTGTCCGTCGAGCAGTACTTC. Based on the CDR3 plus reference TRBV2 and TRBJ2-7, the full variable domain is EPEVTQTPSHQVTQMGQEVILRCVPISNHLYFYWYRQILGQKVEFLVSFYNNEISEKSEIFDDQFSVERPDGSNFTLKIRSTKLEDSAMYFCASSDLSVEQYFGPGTRLTVT.

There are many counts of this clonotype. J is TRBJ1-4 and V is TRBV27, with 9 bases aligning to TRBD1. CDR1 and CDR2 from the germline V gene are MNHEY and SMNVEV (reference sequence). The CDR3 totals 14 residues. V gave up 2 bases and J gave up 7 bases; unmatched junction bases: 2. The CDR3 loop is CASSLRQGGEKLFF. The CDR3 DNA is TGTGCCAGCAGTTTACGACAGGGGGGTGAAAAACTGTTTTTT.

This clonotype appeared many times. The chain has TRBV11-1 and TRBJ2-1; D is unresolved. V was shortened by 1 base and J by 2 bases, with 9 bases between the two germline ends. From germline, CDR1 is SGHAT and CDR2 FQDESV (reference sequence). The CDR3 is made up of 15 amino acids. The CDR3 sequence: CASSLENYAYNEQFF. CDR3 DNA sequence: TGTGCCAGCAGCTTAGAAAATTACGCCTACAATGAGCAGTTCTTC.

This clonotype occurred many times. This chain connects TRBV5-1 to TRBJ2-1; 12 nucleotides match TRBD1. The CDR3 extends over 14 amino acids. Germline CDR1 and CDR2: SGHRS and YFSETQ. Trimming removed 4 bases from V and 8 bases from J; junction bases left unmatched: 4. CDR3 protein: CASSRGQGADEQFF. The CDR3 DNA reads TGCGCCAGCAGCAGGGGACAGGGGGCCGATGAGCAGTTCTTC.

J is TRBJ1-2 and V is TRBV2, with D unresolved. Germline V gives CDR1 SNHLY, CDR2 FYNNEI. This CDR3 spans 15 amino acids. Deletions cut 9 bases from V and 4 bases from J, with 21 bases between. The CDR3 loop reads CARPEFGSSSYGYTF. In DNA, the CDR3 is TGTGCCAGGCCCGAATTCGGCAGTTCTAGCTATGGCTACACCTTC.